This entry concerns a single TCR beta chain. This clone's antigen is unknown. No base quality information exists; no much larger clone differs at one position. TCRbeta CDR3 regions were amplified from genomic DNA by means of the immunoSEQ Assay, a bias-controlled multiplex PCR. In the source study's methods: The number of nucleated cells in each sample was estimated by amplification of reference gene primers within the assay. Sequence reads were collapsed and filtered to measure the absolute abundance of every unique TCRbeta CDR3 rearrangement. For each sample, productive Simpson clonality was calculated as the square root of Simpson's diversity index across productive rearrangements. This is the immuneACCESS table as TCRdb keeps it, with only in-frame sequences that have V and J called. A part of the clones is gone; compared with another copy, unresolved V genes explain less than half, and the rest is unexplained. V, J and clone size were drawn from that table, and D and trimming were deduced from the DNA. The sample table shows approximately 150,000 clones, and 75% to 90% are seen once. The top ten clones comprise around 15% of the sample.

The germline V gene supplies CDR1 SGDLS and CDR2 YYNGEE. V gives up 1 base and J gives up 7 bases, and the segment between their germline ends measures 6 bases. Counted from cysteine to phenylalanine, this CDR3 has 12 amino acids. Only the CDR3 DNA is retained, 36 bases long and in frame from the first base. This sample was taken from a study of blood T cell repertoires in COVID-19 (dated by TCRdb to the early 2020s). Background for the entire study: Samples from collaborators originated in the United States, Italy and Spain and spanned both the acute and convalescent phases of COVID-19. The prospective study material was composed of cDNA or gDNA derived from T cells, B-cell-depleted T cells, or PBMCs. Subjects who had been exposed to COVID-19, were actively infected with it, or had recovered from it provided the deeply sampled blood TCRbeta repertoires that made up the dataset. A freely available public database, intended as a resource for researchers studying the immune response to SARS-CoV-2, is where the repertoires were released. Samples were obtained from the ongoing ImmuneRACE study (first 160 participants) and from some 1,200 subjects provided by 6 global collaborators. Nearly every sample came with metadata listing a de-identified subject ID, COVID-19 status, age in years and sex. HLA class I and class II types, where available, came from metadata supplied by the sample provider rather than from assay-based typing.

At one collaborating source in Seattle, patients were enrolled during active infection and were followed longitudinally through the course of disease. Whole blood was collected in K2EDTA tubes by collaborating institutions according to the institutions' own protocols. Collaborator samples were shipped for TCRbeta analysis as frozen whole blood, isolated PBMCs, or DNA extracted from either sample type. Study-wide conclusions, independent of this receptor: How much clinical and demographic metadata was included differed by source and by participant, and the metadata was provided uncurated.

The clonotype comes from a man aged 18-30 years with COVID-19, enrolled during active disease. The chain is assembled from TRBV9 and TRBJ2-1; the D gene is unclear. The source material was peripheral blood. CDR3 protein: CASSVMENEQFF. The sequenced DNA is TGTGCCAGCAGCGTAATGGAGAATGAGCAGTTCTTC.